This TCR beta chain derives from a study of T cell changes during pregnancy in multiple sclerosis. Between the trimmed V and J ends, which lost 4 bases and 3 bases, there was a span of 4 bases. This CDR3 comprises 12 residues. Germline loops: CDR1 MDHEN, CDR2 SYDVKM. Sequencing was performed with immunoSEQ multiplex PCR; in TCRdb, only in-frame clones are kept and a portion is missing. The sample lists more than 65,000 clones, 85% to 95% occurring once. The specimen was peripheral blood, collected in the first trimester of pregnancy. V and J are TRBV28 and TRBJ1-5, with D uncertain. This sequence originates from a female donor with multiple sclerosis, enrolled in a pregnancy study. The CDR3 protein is CASSSLNQPQHF. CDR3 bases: TGTGCCAGCAGTTCACTCAATCAGCCCCAGCATTTT.